This T cell receptor (beta chain) was profiled in a study of CD8 T cells in ankylosing spondylitis. The study, taken as a whole, reports: Ankylosing spondylitis blood appeared to carry a characteristic TCR beta motif of roughly eight highly homologous variants. Reactive arthritis synovial fluid and blood previously showed some of these motif variants.

At least ten counts were recorded for this clonotype. What it recognizes is unknown. J was trimmed by 3 bases and V by 4 bases; bases with no gene match: 9. Germline-derived CDR1 and CDR2 are MDHEN and SYDVKM. The CDR3 loop spans 15 amino acids. Each TCR beta library was made by quantitative 5'-RACE that incorporated molecular barcodes. TCRdb itself ran the 5' RACE reads through MiXCR, one entry per CDR3 protein. The sample shows about 140,000 distinct CDR3 sequences, more than 7% of them seen only once. This chain links TRBV28 with TRBJ2-7, with 7 bases identical to TRBD2. This sequence was found in a male donor with ankylosing spondylitis. What was sequenced was synovial fluid, either unsorted or a sorted T cell fraction (not recorded which). The CDR3 bases are TGTGCCAGCAGTTCGCCGGGAGGCAAGCTCTACGAGCAGTACTTC. Encoded protein: CASSSPGGKLYEQYF.